The 26 T cell receptor beta chains reported below all come from one sample, sequenced in a study of blood T cells in healthy people across ages. Then a second PCR, running roughly 7 to 11 cycles, was carried out with a sample-barcoded 5' primer and a J-beta primer mix. TCRdb processed the 5' RACE reads anew with MiXCR; each CDR3 protein has one entry. The sample includes around 1,900,000 distinct CDR3 sequences, 35% to 50% of them seen just once. The material sequenced was blood. These receptor sequences come from a human donor in good health.

There are a few counts of this clonotype. The J gene is TRBJ1-2, the V gene TRBV4-1; 8 bases agree with TRBD1. Germline-derived CDR1 and CDR2 are MGHRA and YSYEKL. Unmatched junction bases numbered 9, after V lost 3 bases and J lost 6 bases. The CDR3 totals 15 residues. The CDR3 DNA follows: TGCGCCAGCAGCCAGAACCTGGACAGGGCGCATGGCTACACCTTC. Encoded protein: CASSQNLDRAHGYTF.

J is TRBJ2-7 and V is TRBV5-1; TRBD1 matches 9 bases. V trimming: 1 base; J trimming: 4 bases; junction bases outside the gene matches: 9. Germline loops: CDR1 SGHRS, CDR2 YFSETQ. The CDR3 is made up of 16 amino acids. The CDR3 loop is CASSLRPQGASYEQYF. CDR3 nucleotides: TGCGCCAGCAGCTTGCGTCCACAGGGGGCGTCGTACGAGCAGTACTTC.

Only a few counts were recorded for this clonotype. The V and J genes are TRBV15 and TRBJ1-2; 7 bases are shared with TRBD1. The trim removed 5 bases at V and 4 bases at J, leaving 16 bases unmatched. The CDR3 spans 17 residues. Germline V gene sequence: CDR1 LNHNV, CDR2 YYDKDF (reference sequence). This CDR3 is CATSLTGSRLHSYGYTF. The CDR3 bases are TGTGCCACCAGCCTGACAGGGTCCCGCCTCCACTCCTATGGCTACACCTTC.

CDR3 sequence: CASSTYSQGSYEQYF. The CDR3 DNA is TGTGCCAGCAGCACCTACAGCCAGGGGTCCTACGAGCAGTACTTC. The chain carries TRBV7-2 and TRBJ2-7; possibly TRBD1 for D (6 bases). V shed 5 bases and J shed 1 base, with 15 bases lying between them. The CDR3 runs 15 residues. CDR1 and CDR2 from the germline V gene are SGHTA and FQGNSA.

CDR3 in amino acids: CASSFDAGQETQYF. CDR3 bases: TGCGCCAGCAGCTTTGATGCTGGGCAGGAGACCCAGTACTTC. This chain connects TRBV5-1 to TRBJ2-7, with unresolved D. The DNA matches TRBJ2-5 better at its end, which makes the J call doubtful. CDR3 length: 14 amino acids. Germline V lookup: CDR1 SGHRS, CDR2 YFSETQ.

This clonotype was counted only a few times. The V call is TRBV7-9, the J call TRBJ2-3, with D perhaps TRBD2 (5 bases). V gave up 5 bases and J gave up 10 bases, with 19 bases separating them. The CDR3 runs 14 residues. CDR1 SEHNR and CDR2 FQNEAQ come from the germline V gene (reference sequence). The CDR3 sequence: CASSLGGETGAQYF. CDR3 nucleotides: TGTGCCAGCAGCCTGGGTGGGGAGACTGGTGCGCAGTATTTT.

Turning to this clonotype: An end of the junction does not agree with germline; a read error may underlie this. V and J are TRBV28 and TRBJ2-3, with 7 bases identical to TRBD2. CDR1 and CDR2 from the germline V gene are MDHEN and SYDVKM. This CDR3 is 12 amino acids long. In DNA form, the CDR3 reads TGTGCCAGCAGTTCAGGGAGGGGTACGCGGTATTTT. This gives the protein CASSSGRGTRYF.

CDR3 in amino acids: CASSSTGTGVEQYF. CDR3 bases: TGCGCCAGCAGCTCGACCGGGACAGGGGTCGAGCAGTACTTC. The chain employs TRBV5-1 and TRBJ2-7; 10 nucleotides agree with TRBD1. This CDR3 is built from 14 residues. Germline V gives CDR1 SGHRS, CDR2 YFSETQ. V lost 3 bases and J lost 6; bases outside the gene matches: 6. Full variable domain (rest looked up from reference TRBV5-1 and TRBJ2-7): KAGVTQTPRYLIKTRGQQVTLSCSPISGHRSVSWYQQTPGQGLQFLFEYFSETQRNKGNFPGRFSGRQFSNSRSEMNVSTLELGDSALYLCASSSTGTGVEQYFGPGTRLTVT.

The gene calls are TRBV29-1 and TRBJ1-2; D not certain. CDR1 is SQVTM and CDR2 is ANQGSEA in the germline V gene. Trimming shortened V by 6 bases and J by 3 bases, and 20 bases separated the two germline ends. The CDR3 covers 15 residues. CDR3 protein: CSVPTRETGHYGYTF. The CDR3 DNA is TGCAGCGTACCAACGAGGGAAACCGGGCACTATGGCTACACCTTC.

The V and J genes are TRBV2 and TRBJ2-7; D gene unclear. This CDR3 region has 16 residues. Trimming took off 4 bases at V and 0 bases at J, with 16 bases between the two ends. Germline V gene sequence: CDR1 SNHLY, CDR2 FYNNEI. The DNA for the CDR3 is TGTGCCAGCAGTGTGGGCCAGCCAAGGACCTCCTACGAGCAGTACTTC. Its translation is CASSVGQPRTSYEQYF.

As for this clonotype: A much bigger clone sits one base away, suggesting this may be a read error. The chain is built from TRBV7-8 and TRBJ2-4, with D hard to call. Judging by the DNA end, TRBJ2-7 fits better; the J call may be wrong. The CDR3 has 16 residues. Germline V lookup: CDR1 SGHVS, CDR2 FQNEAQ. The CDR3 is CASSSSRVVVSNEQYF. In DNA, the CDR3 is TGTGCCAGCAGCTCAAGTCGGGTGGTTGTGTCTAACGAGCAGTACTTC.

This chain links TRBV29-1 with TRBJ2-5, with a possible D match to TRBD2 (6 bases). The CDR3 totals 12 residues. CDR1 is SQVTM, CDR2 ANQGSEA, per germline. V was pared by 4 bases and J by 5 bases, with 11 bases between. In DNA form, the CDR3 reads TGCAGCGTTGTCGGGGGTACGGAGACCCAGTACTTC. Translating it yields CSVVGGTETQYF.

This clonotype was picked up one time. V is TRBV6-2 or TRBV6-3 and J is TRBJ1-5, with D perhaps matching TRBD1 (5 bases). V was pared by 1 base and J by 4 bases, with 11 bases between. The CDR3 contains 15 residues. The germline V gene encodes CDR1 MNHEY and CDR2 SVGEGT. CDR3 sequence (DNA): TGTGCCAGCAGTTACTTCGACAGAAATAATCAGCCCCAGCATTTT. Its translation is CASSYFDRNNQPQHF.

J is TRBJ2-5 and V is TRBV9, with a weak D call TRBD1 (6 bases). CDR3 length: 14 amino acids. From germline, CDR1 is SGDLS and CDR2 YYNGEE. The V gene lost 3 bases and the J gene lost 11 bases, with 20 bases spanning the gap. The CDR3 spells CASSAALTGNEQYF. Here the CDR3 DNA reads TGTGCCAGCAGCGCAGCCTTAACAGGGAATGAGCAGTACTTC. The entire variable domain, with the rest obtained from reference TRBV9 and TRBJ2-5, is as follows: DSGVTQTPKHLITATGQRVTLRCSPRSGDLSVYWYQQSLDQGLQFLIQYYNGEERAKGNILERFSAQQFPDLHSELNLSSLELGDSALYFCASSAALTGNEQYFGPGTRLLVL.

V is TRBV9 and J is TRBJ2-5; 9 bases are a match to TRBD2. Germline V gene sequence: CDR1 SGDLS, CDR2 YYNGEE. The CDR3 has 15 residues. With 0 bases clipped from V and 5 bases from J, the junction kept 5 bases outside the gene matches. As DNA, the CDR3 is TGTGCCAGCAGCGTAGTTCGCGGGGGGGTCGAGACCCAGTACTTC. Protein product: CASSVVRGGVETQYF.

CDR3: CAVRYGTGFYEQYF. The DNA of the CDR3 is TGTGCCGTTCGCTACGGGACAGGATTCTACGAGCAGTACTTC. This sequence joins TRBV10-3 and TRBJ2-7, with 8 bases identical to TRBD1. CDR3 size: 14 residues. J was trimmed by 3 bases and V by 11 bases; bases with no gene match: 12. Per germline, CDR1 ENHRY and CDR2 SYGVKD.

This clonotype was seen more than once but under ten times. V is TRBV14 and J is TRBJ2-3, with unresolved D. From germline, CDR1 is SGHDN and CDR2 FVKESK. The CDR3 totals 15 residues. Trimming stripped 1 base from V and 7 bases from J, with 15 bases between. In DNA form, the CDR3 reads TGTGCCAGCAGCCAAGTTGGTGGTAGGCAGAATACGCAGTATTTT. Translating gives CASSQVGGRQNTQYF.

The gene calls are TRBV20-1 and TRBJ2-1; D call uncertain. The germline V gene encodes CDR1 DFQATT and CDR2 SNEGSKA (reference sequence). The CDR3 is 12 residues long. V was clipped by 3 bases and J by 5 bases, with 8 bases between them. CDR3 region: CSASRLNNEQFF. CDR3 DNA sequence: TGCAGTGCTAGCCGTTTAAACAATGAGCAGTTCTTC.

J is TRBJ1-2 and V is TRBV2; possibly TRBD1 for D (5 bases). Germline CDR1 is SNHLY and CDR2 is FYNNEI. The V end lost 6 bases, the J end lost 2 bases, and 10 bases lay between the germline ends. The CDR3 is 13 residues long. DNA for the CDR3: TGTGCCAGCAGAGGGGTCAGAAACTATGGCTACACCTTC. This codes for CASRGVRNYGYTF. Using reference TRBV2 and TRBJ1-2 for the parts outside the CDR3, the full variable domain is EPEVTQTPSHQVTQMGQEVILRCVPISNHLYFYWYRQILGQKVEFLVSFYNNEISEKSEIFDDQFSVERPDGSNFTLKIRSTKLEDSAMYFCASRGVRNYGYTFGSGTRLTVV.

A few counts support this clonotype. The chain joins TRBV20-1 to TRBJ2-2, with 9 bases aligning to TRBD1. The CDR3 has 18 amino acids. Germline CDR1 reads DFQATT; CDR2 reads SNEGSKA (reference sequence). V lost 0 bases and J lost 3; bases outside the gene matches: 11. The CDR3 sequence: CSARDHRWTGADTGELFF. The CDR3 DNA reads TGCAGTGCTAGAGATCACCGGTGGACAGGGGCGGACACCGGGGAGCTGTTTTTT.

This clonotype was observed a few times. This rearrangement joins TRBV6-2 or TRBV6-3 to TRBJ1-5; TRBD1 might be the D (5 bases). The CDR3 is 12 residues long. V was shortened by 2 bases and J by 10 bases, with 9 bases between the two germline ends. Germline values: CDR1 MNHEY, CDR2 SVGEGT. CDR3 protein: CASSYRGSPQHF. CDR3 DNA: TGTGCCAGCAGTTACCGGGGGTCACCCCAGCATTTT.

The chain joins TRBV5-1 to TRBJ1-4, with a tentative D call TRBD1 (5 bases). Looked up from germline, CDR1 is SGHRS and CDR2 is YFSETQ. The CDR3 length is 15 residues. V was clipped by 2 bases and J by 5 bases, with 13 bases between them. For the CDR3, the DNA is TGCGCCAGCAGCTTCGGGACGAGAACGAATGAAAAACTGTTTTTT. Residues: CASSFGTRTNEKLFF.

CDR3 DNA sequence: TGTGCCAGCAGCTTAGCCCCCCCTGAAAAACTGTTTTTT. This gives the protein CASSLAPPEKLFF. The V gene is TRBV11-2, the J gene TRBJ1-4; D uncertain. Trimming pared 1 base from V and 7 bases from J, leaving 7 bases between. The CDR3 consists of 13 residues. Germline V gene data show CDR1 as SGHAT and CDR2 as FQNNGV.

A word on this clonotype: Relative to the germline gene, one junction end is altered; a read error may explain this. The chain uses TRBV3-1 and TRBJ1-3; D not certain. Germline V gives CDR1 LGHDT, CDR2 YNNKEL (reference sequence). This CDR3 is built from 16 residues. DNA for the CDR3: TGTGCCAGCAGCCAAGAAGGGAGCTTACCTGGAAGCACCATATATTTT. Its translation is CASSQEGSLPGSTIYF.

This clonotype was observed a handful of times. This chain connects TRBV7-2 to TRBJ1-2; maybe TRBD1 (6 bases). Trimming stripped 3 bases from V and 4 bases from J, with 15 bases between. Per germline, CDR1 SGHTA and CDR2 FQGNSA. The CDR3 sequence is 15 residues long. The CDR3 region is CASSLSPGATYGYTF. CDR3 sequence (DNA): TGTGCCAGCAGCTTGTCCCCAGGGGCTACCTATGGCTACACCTTC.

This clonotype was recorded at least ten times. The chain combines TRBV6-2 or TRBV6-3 with TRBJ2-7; TRBD2 agrees at 11 bases. V trimming: 2 bases; J trimming: 3 bases; junction bases outside the gene matches: 0. The length of the CDR3 is 14 residues. Looked up from germline, CDR1 is MNHEY and CDR2 is SVGEGT. CDR3 sequence reads: CASSYGTSGYEQYF. The CDR3 DNA is TGTGCCAGCAGTTACGGGACTAGCGGCTACGAGCAGTACTTC.